What follows are 7 T cell receptor beta chains derived from one specimen sequenced in a study of blood T cell repertoires in COVID-19. The method was immunoSEQ multiplex PCR; TCRdb's version includes in-frame clones alone and lacks a portion of them. The sample shows more than 250,000 clones, approximately 86% of them seen only once. What was sequenced was peripheral blood. The receptors were gathered from a woman aged 30 to 39 who had recovered from COVID-19.

The chain recombines TRBV7-6 with TRBJ2-1; 8 nucleotides match TRBD2. CDR3 length equals 15 residues. V lost 6 bases and J lost 0; bases outside the gene matches: 4. Germline CDR1 reads SGHVS; CDR2 reads FNYEAQ. In DNA form, the CDR3 reads TGTGCCAGCAGTCAAAGCGGGGGCTCCTACAATGAGCAGTTCTTC. It translates to CASSQSGGSYNEQFF.

This chain links TRBV11-3 with TRBJ1-1, with TRBD1 matching over 9 bases. V lost 3 bases to trimming and J lost 8 bases; unmatched junction nucleotides: 7. The CDR3 is 14 amino acids. Looked up from germline, CDR1 is SGHNT and CDR2 is YENEEA. The CDR3, as DNA: TGTGCCAGCAGCTTGGGGGGACAGGGCGGAGAAGCTTTCTTT. It is translated as CASSLGGQGGEAFF. The full variable domain, its missing parts supplied by reference TRBV11-3 and TRBJ1-1, is EAGVVQSPRYKIIEKKQPVAFWCNPISGHNTLYWYLQNLGQGPELLIRYENEEAVDDSQLPKDRFSAERLKGVDSTLKIQPAELGDSAVYLCASSLGGQGGEAFFGQGTRLTVV.

This clone turned up a few times. The rearrangement uses TRBV28 and TRBJ1-1, with a tentative D call TRBD1 (6 bases). Germline V gene lookup returns CDR1 MDHEN and CDR2 SYDVKM. The V and J ends lost 1 base and 7 bases respectively, with 7 bases between them. The CDR3 extends over 12 amino acids. CDR3 loop: CASSLSGVEAFF. The CDR3 bases are TGTGCCAGCAGTTTATCAGGGGTTGAAGCTTTCTTT.

V gene TRBV2 combines with J gene TRBJ1-5; D is unresolved. The germline gives CDR1 SNHLY, CDR2 FYNNEI. CDR3 length equals 14 residues. V lost 3 bases to trimming and J lost 7 bases, with 13 bases between them. CDR3: CASSEQATGQPQHF. The CDR3 DNA reads as TGTGCCAGCAGTGAGCAGGCTACGGGGCAGCCCCAGCATTTT. Supplemented by reference TRBV2 and TRBJ1-5, the full variable domain reads EPEVTQTPSHQVTQMGQEVILRCVPISNHLYFYWYRQILGQKVEFLVSFYNNEISEKSEIFDDQFSVERPDGSNFTLKIRSTKLEDSAMYFCASSEQATGQPQHFGDGTRLSIL.

This clone was seen a single time. The genes are TRBV21-1 and TRBJ2-7; the listed D gene, TRBD1, was not tested against the DNA. TRBV21-1 is reported as a pseudogene. This CDR3 region has 18 residues. CDR3 nucleotide sequence: TGTGCCAGCAGCAAAGCAGGGGGCTCGGACAGAGCATCCTACGAGCAGTACTTC. Protein product: CASSKAGGSDRASYEQYF.

The V and J genes are TRBV5-1 and TRBJ2-2; no clear D gene. From germline, CDR1 is SGHRS and CDR2 YFSETQ. With 1 base removed from V and 4 bases from J, the gap between germline ends came to 17 bases. The CDR3 has 17 amino acids. CDR3 in amino acids: CASSLNLLERSTGELFF. The CDR3 DNA reads TGCGCCAGCAGCTTGAACCTTTTAGAAAGGAGCACCGGGGAGCTGTTTTTT.

V and J are TRBV2 and TRBJ2-5; 8 nucleotides match TRBD1. CDR1 is SNHLY, CDR2 FYNNEI, per germline. J was trimmed by 5 bases and V by 6 bases; bases with no gene match: 5. CDR3 length equals 13 residues. Here the CDR3 reads CASRTGDGETQYF. In DNA form, the CDR3 reads TGTGCCAGCAGGACAGGGGACGGGGAGACCCAGTACTTC.